What follows describes a single T cell receptor (beta chain). Repertoires were generated with immunoSEQ multiplex PCR, while TCRdb's copy carries only in-frame clones and drops some. The profile shows 130,000 to 150,000 clones, just under 90% of them singletons. The sample originates from a study of blood T cell repertoires in COVID-19. Study context: Researchers got acute and convalescent COVID-19 samples from the United States, Italy and Spain. T cells, B-cell-depleted T cells, or PBMCs supplied cDNA or gDNA.

V gave up 1 base and J gave up 8 bases, with 10 bases separating them. There are 13 residues in the CDR3. In germline, CDR1 is SGHRS, CDR2 YFSETQ. The sample was peripheral blood. The source is a woman in her thirties or forties with acute or convalescent COVID-19. The chain carries TRBV5-1 and TRBJ2-1; D may be TRBD2 (5 bases). CDR3 DNA sequence: TGCGCCAGCAGCTTGCCCAACGGGGATGAGCAGTTCTTC. Translated: CASSLPNGDEQFF.